This TCR beta chain was observed in a study of identical twins. CDR3 length: 14 residues. The germline V gene has CDR1 SGHAT and CDR2 FQNNGV. Deletions cut 6 bases from V and 8 bases from J, with 17 bases between. Whole-study results and caveats: Invariant MAIT and iNKT cells may have partly biased zero-insertion analyses. Researchers reported excess low generation probability among twin-shared out-of-frame alpha sequences.

It was template switching that added a universal primer site, and there were unique molecular identifiers on the cDNA. TCRdb re-analysed the 5' RACE reads in MiXCR, keeping a single row per CDR3 protein. Of 230,000 or so distinct CDR3 sequences listed, around 8.3% are singletons. Every one of the donors was a healthy Caucasian. This clonotype was seen more than once but under ten times. Its cognate antigen is unknown. These data were likewise used in another study, on yellow fever vaccine responses in identical twins.

The clonotype was recovered from a woman aged 18 to 35 in good health. The sequenced material came from CD8+ T cells sorted from blood. The gene calls are TRBV11-2 and TRBJ2-1; D is uncertain. In DNA form, the CDR3 reads TGTGCCAGCAGTTCGAGACCTTATCTCGATGAGCAGTTCTTC. This sequence encodes CASSSRPYLDEQFF.